These 6 T cell receptor beta chains originate from one sample sequenced in a study of T cells in Graves' hyperthyroidism and ophthalmopathy. Researchers amplified the TCR beta CDR3 regions from RNA transcripts. HTBI primers were employed in a first-round RT-PCR of the TCR CDR3. TCRdb called the multiplex PCR reads again in MiXCR, with one record for every CDR3 protein. The top ten clones hold around 7.7% of a sample with 700,000 or so distinct CDR3 sequences, around 15% of them seen once. What was sequenced was blood. Receptors were obtained from a man aged 18 to 29 with Graves' hyperthyroidism.

The CDR3 region is CASSPRMTYNEKLFF. The CDR3 region has the DNA TGTGCCAGCAGCCCGAGGATGACCTATAATGAAAAACTGTTTTTT. The chain joins TRBV9 to TRBJ1-4; D is unresolved. Looked up from germline, CDR1 is SGDLS and CDR2 is YYNGEE. The ends were cut back, 4 bases at V and 4 bases at J, with 14 bases in the middle. This CDR3 comprises 15 residues.

The chain employs TRBV3-1 and TRBJ1-4; possible D gene TRBD1, 5 bases. V was cut by 3 bases and J by 7 bases, with 18 bases left in between. Germline values: CDR1 LGHDT, CDR2 YNNKEL (reference sequence). The CDR3 covers 16 residues. CDR3 in DNA: TGTGCCAGCAGCCATCGGGACCCCCCGAGGTCTGAAAAACTGTTTTTT. This codes for CASSHRDPPRSEKLFF.

The chain uses TRBV29-1 and TRBJ1-2; 8 bases align to TRBD1. V lost 7 bases to trimming and J lost 6 bases; unmatched junction nucleotides: 7. In germline, CDR1 is SQVTM, CDR2 ANQGSEA. This CDR3 contains 12 residues. Written as DNA, the CDR3 is TGCAGCGGAGGACAGGGCGAGGATGGCTACACCTTC. It encodes CSGGQGEDGYTF.

The rearrangement joins TRBV20-1 to TRBJ2-2, with 10 bases fitting TRBD1. V lost 5 bases to trimming and J lost 9 bases; unmatched junction nucleotides: 9. The germline V gene encodes CDR1 DFQATT and CDR2 SNEGSKA (reference sequence). This CDR3 has 14 amino acids. The CDR3 reads CSAPGQGSGRELFF. The CDR3 nucleotides read TGCAGTGCTCCGGGACAGGGGTCAGGCCGGGAGCTGTTTTTT.

This chain uses TRBV5-1 with TRBJ2-3; the D gene is possibly TRBD1 (6 bases). Germline V gene data show CDR1 as SGHRS and CDR2 as YFSETQ. Trimming took off 0 bases at V and 0 bases at J, with 11 bases between the two ends. The CDR3 runs to 16 residues. The CDR3 is CASSLVGQGSTDTQYF. CDR3 sequence (DNA): TGCGCCAGCAGCTTGGTGGGGCAGGGGAGCACAGATACGCAGTATTTT.

The chain recombines TRBV30 with TRBJ2-3; TRBD1 aligns across 11 bases. Germline CDR1 GTSNPN, CDR2 SVGIG (reference sequence). V was pared by 8 bases and J by 3 bases, with 4 bases of the junction left unmatched. The CDR3 is 13 amino acids. The DNA for the CDR3 is TGTGCCGGGGACAGGGGGGGGACAGATACGCAGTATTTT. This translates into CAGDRGGTDTQYF.